This T cell receptor (beta chain) was sequenced in a study of shared clonotypes between healthy human individuals. Background on the study: Per donor, three plates held CD4 naive cells, three held CD4 memory, two held CD8 naive and one held CD8 memory.

General observations from the study: Non-shared clonotypes were found to have lower generation probabilities than the clonotypes that were shared by all four of the sorted-subset donors.

Cells designated naive CD8 were CD45RO-negative and were positively selected for CCR7, with terminally differentiated effector memory CD45RA+ cells excluded. About this clone itself: The antigen is undetermined. This specimen includes other DNA sequences encoding the same CDR3.

Sequenced by immunoSEQ multiplex PCR; TCRdb stores in-frame clones only, minus some. The table lists some 740,000 clones, around 92% of them singletons. CDR3 length: 13 residues. The V gene lost 1 base and the J gene lost 4 bases, with 8 bases spanning the gap. Per the germline V gene, CDR1 is MGHRA and CDR2 is YSYEKL. The receptor was isolated from a young man in good health. The rearrangement links TRBV4-1 to TRBJ2-7, with D unclear. Sequencing was performed on naive CD8+ T cells sorted from blood. CDR3 sequence reads: CASSQGGGYEQYF. CDR3 coding DNA: TGCGCCAGCAGCCAAGGGGGTGGATACGAGCAGTACTTC.